Below, 13 T cell receptor beta chains from the same sample are listed, as sequenced in a study of T cell clonality in common variable immunodeficiency. For these TCRs, the target antigens are not known. The study, taken as a whole, reports: In common variable immunodeficiency, TCR beta chains reportedly carried fewer deletions and N-nucleotide insertions.

TCRdb's copy holds only in-frame clones and misses some; the assay was immunoSEQ multiplex PCR. In total the sample includes about 23,000 clones, none of them seen once. The source material was peripheral blood mononuclear cells. Receptor source: a human donor with common variable immunodeficiency.

Note on this clone: The CDR3 end falls 3 residues outside the read, so it is completed with the germline J gene. The gene calls are TRBV7-3 and TRBJ2-7, with D possibly being TRBD1 (6 bases). With 4 bases removed from V and 1 base from J, the gap between germline ends came to 11 bases. This CDR3 spans 14 amino acids. Germline CDR1 SGHTA, CDR2 FQGTGA. This chain's CDR3 is CASSSQGGSYEQYF. The sequenced CDR3 bases are TGTGCCAGCAGCTCACAGGGCGGGTCCTACGAG.

CDR3 protein: CASSVDREYGYTF. The part of the CDR3 DNA that was read is TGTGCCAGCAGTGTAGACAGGGAATATGGC. The chain carries TRBV2 and TRBJ1-2, with 7 bases aligning to TRBD1. The sequence runs out 3 residues before the end of the CDR3; the remainder is reconstructed from the germline J gene. The junction had 4 bases not matched to a gene; V was cut back by 4 bases and J by 5 bases. The CDR3 sequence is 13 residues long. CDR1 is SNHLY, CDR2 FYNNEI, per germline.

This clone was detected only a few times. Read data end 3 residues before the CDR3 end; the end is taken from the germline J gene. This sequence joins TRBV11-2 and TRBJ2-5; D is uncertain. Trimming pared 5 bases from V and 2 bases from J, leaving 3 bases between. The CDR3 is 11 residues long. CDR1 and CDR2 (germline): SGHAT, FQNNGV. CDR3 DNA, as far as it was read: TGTGCCAGCAGCCGGCAAGAGACC. Translation: CASSRQET. The complete CDR3 sequence is CASSRQETQYF.

This clone was counted many times. The read is 3 residues too short to cover the CDR3 end, so that end is filled in from the germline J gene. V is TRBV18 and J is TRBJ2-7; weak D call: TRBD2 (6 bases). Deletions cut 3 bases from V and 3 bases from J, with 9 bases between. CDR1 and CDR2 (germline): KGHSH, LQKENI. The CDR3 covers 13 residues. CDR3 protein: CASSPRRGYEQYF. CDR3 DNA, as far as it was read: TGTGCCAGCTCACCTCGGAGGGGCTACGAG.

As for this clone: The CDR3 end lies 3 residues beyond the end of the read and is filled in from the germline J gene. The chain has TRBV5-1 and TRBJ1-6, with D possibly TRBD1 on 5 matching bases. The germline V gene has CDR1 SGHRS and CDR2 YFSETQ. The CDR3 spans 14 residues. Trimming cost V 2 bases and J 9 bases, with 12 bases left between them. Partial CDR3 DNA: TGCGCCAGCAGCTTTGGGGCCGGGTTTTCACCC. It is translated as CASSFGAGFSP. The complete CDR3 protein is CASSFGAGFSPLHF.

The CDR3 spells CASSLRAGAYEQYF. The DNA read from the CDR3 is TGTGCCAGCAGCTTAAGGGCGGGGGCCTACGAG. The chain joins TRBV7-6 to TRBJ2-7; 7 positions match TRBD2. From the germline J gene comes the end of the CDR3, since the read stops 3 residues before it. The CDR3 spans 14 residues. Germline CDR1 and CDR2: SGHVS and FNYEAQ. J gave up 2 bases and V 2 bases, and 3 bases lay outside the gene matches.

Concerning this clone itself: The CDR3 is cut off 3 residues early in the read; its end comes from the germline J gene. This chain uses TRBV30 with TRBJ2-2, with 8 bases aligning to TRBD1. Unmatched junction bases numbered 14, after V lost 2 bases and J lost 3 bases. The germline V gene encodes CDR1 GTSNPN and CDR2 SVGIG (reference sequence). The CDR3 sequence is 18 residues long. This CDR3 reads CAWSSFKLGTGDTGELFF. CDR3 DNA, as far as it was read: TGTGCCTGGAGTTCCTTCAAGCTCGGGACAGGTGACACCGGGGAG.

This clone appeared a few times. Sequencing ends 3 residues short of the CDR3 end; the germline J gene provides the rest. The chain uses TRBV2 and TRBJ1-1; TRBD1 is a possible D gene (5 bases). Trimming pared 0 bases from V and 4 bases from J, leaving 9 bases between. Germline V gene data show CDR1 as SNHLY and CDR2 as FYNNEI. The CDR3 contains 14 residues. The CDR3 protein is CASSEALRGTEAFF. The CDR3 DNA, read in part, is TGTGCCAGCAGTGAAGCGCTTAGGGGCACTGAA.

This clone was seen ten or more times. The observed sequence ends 3 residues before the CDR3 terminus, with the missing tail filled in from the germline J gene. The J gene is TRBJ2-2, the V gene TRBV5-1, with 9 bases that match TRBD1. Germline CDR1 SGHRS, CDR2 YFSETQ. The CDR3 runs to 16 residues. Trimming removed 0 bases from V and 4 bases from J; junction bases left unmatched: 4. CDR3 in amino acids: CASSLAGQGVTGELFF. Incomplete CDR3 DNA: TGCGCCAGCAGCTTGGCGGGACAGGGAGTCACCGGGGAG.

This CDR3 is CASSLTGTYGYTF. The sequenced part of the CDR3 DNA is TGTGCCAGTAGCTTAACAGGGACCTATGGC. The rearrangement uses TRBV19 and TRBJ1-2; D may be TRBD1 (6 bases). From the germline J gene comes the end of the CDR3, since the read stops 3 residues before it. Trimming took off 6 bases at V and 4 bases at J, with 12 bases between the two ends. Germline CDR1 reads LNHDA; CDR2 reads SQIVND (reference sequence). This CDR3 has 13 amino acids.

The sample holds a few counts of this clone. CDR3 DNA (partial): TGTGCCAGCAGCCCTCTAACCCACGAG. It specifies CASSPLTHE. The entire CDR3 protein is CASSPLTHEQYF. This rearrangement joins TRBV5-5 to TRBJ2-7; D remains unclear. The observed sequence ends 3 residues before the CDR3 terminus, with the missing tail filled in from the germline J gene. Trimming left V 4 bases short and J 5 bases short, with 10 bases between. Germline V gene data show CDR1 as SGHKS and CDR2 as YYEKEE (reference sequence). The CDR3 runs 12 residues.

Notes on this clone: From the germline J gene comes the end of the CDR3, since the read stops 3 residues before it. The chain recombines TRBV11-3 with TRBJ2-7; a weak D match, TRBD1 (5 bases). The V gene lost 3 bases and the J gene lost 1 base, with 10 bases spanning the gap. The length of the CDR3 is 14 residues. Germline V lookup: CDR1 SGHNT, CDR2 YENEEA. The CDR3 spells CASSFFRTSYEQYF. CDR3 DNA (partial): TGTGCCAGCAGCTTTTTCAGGACATCCTACGAG.

This clone was found many times. The CDR3 extends 3 residues past the end of the read, so its final part is completed from the germline J gene. The rearrangement joins TRBV20-1 to TRBJ2-1; 7 bases agree with TRBD1. Germline V lookup: CDR1 DFQATT, CDR2 SNEGSKA (reference sequence). Unmatched junction bases numbered 4, after V lost 0 bases and J lost 2 bases. This CDR3 comprises 15 residues. CDR3 residues: CSARDHRGAYNEQFF. CDR3 bases read: TGCAGTGCTAGAGATCACAGGGGAGCCTACAATGAG.